This is a list of T cell receptor beta chains from one sample in a study of PD-L1 blockade in urothelial cancer. Here immunoSEQ multiplex PCR was the method, and the copy in TCRdb shows in-frame clones only, minus some. The data show under 130,000 clones, with roughly 84% seen just once and 2.4% held by the top ten. Sample: PBMCs, taken around atezolizumab (anti-PD-L1) treatment. The source is a man over 45 with urothelial cancer. Each CDR3 is given with its conserved first and last residue. Fields, in order: V gene, clone size, J gene, D gene, CDR3 protein, CDR3 DNA. D genes are given only for firm matches. A row's size may be missing; if present it is once, few, many or a size class.

TRBV28	-	TRBJ2-6	-	CASLRLGAGANVLTF	TGTGCCAGCCTGAGACTCGGAGCCGGGGCCAACGTCCTGACTTTC
TRBV19	-	TRBJ1-6	TRBD1	CASTRGQGVNSPLHF	TGTGCCAGTACCAGGGGACAGGGAGTAAATTCACCCCTCCACTTT
TRBV10-3	few	TRBJ2-1	TRBD2	CAISAQAGAGNEQFF	TGTGCCATCAGTGCCCAAGCGGGAGCTGGGAATGAGCAGTTCTTC
TRBV15	once	TRBJ1-2	-	CATSRDGAGAGGYTF	TGTGCCACCAGCAGAGATGGCGCGGGGGCCGGGGGCTACACCTTC
TRBV6-1	-	TRBJ2-7	-	CASRPSDRWSYEQYF	TGTGCCAGCAGGCCCTCAGACAGATGGTCCTACGAGCAGTACTTC
TRBV11-2	-	TRBJ2-1	-	CASSRAGGARSNSYNEQFF	TGTGCCAGCAGTAGGGCGGGCGGGGCCCGTTCGAACTCCTACAATGAGCAGTTCTTC
TRBV5-4	-	TRBJ2-5	TRBD1	CASTPRGGQQETQYF	TGTGCCAGCACTCCCAGAGGGGGCCAGCAAGAGACCCAGTACTTC
TRBV28	once	TRBJ1-2	-	CASRGAATDYGYTF	TGTGCCAGCAGGGGAGCTGCTACGGACTATGGCTACACCTTC
TRBV19	-	TRBJ1-1	TRBD1	CASRTGTGSTEAFF	TGTGCCAGTAGAACAGGGACAGGTAGTACTGAAGCTTTCTTT
TRBV5-1	-	TRBJ2-5	TRBD2	CASSLAGLAGAQETQYF	TGCGCCAGCAGCTTGGCCGGACTAGCGGGAGCCCAAGAGACCCAGTACTTC
TRBV28	-	TRBJ2-5	-	CASSLFGAGQETQYF	TGTGCCAGCAGTTTATTTGGGGCAGGCCAAGAGACCCAGTACTTC
TRBV5-1	-	TRBJ2-7	TRBD2	CASSPTAGASYEQYF	TGCGCCAGCAGCCCAACAGCGGGGGCCTCCTACGAGCAGTACTTC
TRBV6-5	-	TRBJ2-1	TRBD2	CASMFLAGFYNEQFF	TGTGCCAGCATGTTTTTAGCGGGATTCTACAATGAGCAGTTCTTC
TRBV6-5	-	TRBJ2-1	-	CASSQGFGSYNEQFF	TGTGCCAGCAGCCAGGGGTTTGGGTCCTACAATGAGCAGTTCTTC
TRBV18	-	TRBJ2-1	-	CASSPPRLGGNNEQFF	TGTGCCAGCTCACCACCACGATTGGGGGGAAACAATGAGCAGTTCTTC
TRBV18	-	TRBJ2-3	TRBD2	CASSQSLTSIHTQYF	TGTGCCAGCTCACAGTCTCTGACTAGCATCCATACGCAGTATTTT
TRBV5-1	once	TRBJ2-7	-	CASSSYQTYEQYF	TGCGCCAGCAGCTCTTACCAGACCTACGAGCAGTACTTC
TRBV27	-	TRBJ2-5	TRBD2	CASRDSGGWQETQYF	TGTGCCAGCAGAGACAGCGGGGGCTGGCAAGAGACCCAGTACTTC
TRBV7-7	-	TRBJ2-7	TRBD1	CASSSGTGAGEQYF	TGTGCTAGCAGCTCCGGGACAGGGGCGGGGGAGCAGTACTTC
TRBV28	few	TRBJ1-3	-	CASAPQGIGNTIYF	TGTGCCAGCGCTCCCCAGGGAATCGGAAACACCATATATTTT
TRBV7-2	once	TRBJ2-3	TRBD2	CASSLLAVLTDTQYF	TGTGCCAGCAGCTTGCTAGCGGTTCTCACAGATACGCAGTATTTT
TRBV28	-	TRBJ1-2	-	CASSRGNQGYTF	TGTGCCAGCAGTAGAGGGAATCAAGGCTACACCTTC
TRBV5-6	-	TRBJ1-6	TRBD1	CASSFYIRDRESRSPLHF	TGTGCCAGCAGCTTCTACATACGGGACAGGGAATCTCGGTCACCCCTCCACTTT
TRBV5-1	-	TRBJ1-2	TRBD1	CASSLDTGGSYGYTF	TGCGCCAGCAGCTTGGATACAGGGGGCAGCTATGGCTACACCTTC
TRBV6-1	once	TRBJ1-5	-	CASNSGQLINQPQHF	TGTGCCAGCAACTCCGGACAGTTAATCAATCAGCCCCAGCATTTT
TRBV27	-	TRBJ1-5	-	CASSLFPTGIGPGNQPQHF	TGTGCCAGCAGTTTATTCCCGACAGGTATAGGACCGGGGAATCAGCCCCAGCATTTT
TRBV28	-	TRBJ1-2	-	CASTLRGLSGYTF	TGTGCCAGCACCTTACGGGGTTTGAGTGGCTACACCTTC
TRBV19	-	TRBJ2-1	TRBD1	CASSIARTGRNEQFF	TGTGCCAGTAGTATAGCCAGGACAGGGAGAAATGAGCAGTTCTTC